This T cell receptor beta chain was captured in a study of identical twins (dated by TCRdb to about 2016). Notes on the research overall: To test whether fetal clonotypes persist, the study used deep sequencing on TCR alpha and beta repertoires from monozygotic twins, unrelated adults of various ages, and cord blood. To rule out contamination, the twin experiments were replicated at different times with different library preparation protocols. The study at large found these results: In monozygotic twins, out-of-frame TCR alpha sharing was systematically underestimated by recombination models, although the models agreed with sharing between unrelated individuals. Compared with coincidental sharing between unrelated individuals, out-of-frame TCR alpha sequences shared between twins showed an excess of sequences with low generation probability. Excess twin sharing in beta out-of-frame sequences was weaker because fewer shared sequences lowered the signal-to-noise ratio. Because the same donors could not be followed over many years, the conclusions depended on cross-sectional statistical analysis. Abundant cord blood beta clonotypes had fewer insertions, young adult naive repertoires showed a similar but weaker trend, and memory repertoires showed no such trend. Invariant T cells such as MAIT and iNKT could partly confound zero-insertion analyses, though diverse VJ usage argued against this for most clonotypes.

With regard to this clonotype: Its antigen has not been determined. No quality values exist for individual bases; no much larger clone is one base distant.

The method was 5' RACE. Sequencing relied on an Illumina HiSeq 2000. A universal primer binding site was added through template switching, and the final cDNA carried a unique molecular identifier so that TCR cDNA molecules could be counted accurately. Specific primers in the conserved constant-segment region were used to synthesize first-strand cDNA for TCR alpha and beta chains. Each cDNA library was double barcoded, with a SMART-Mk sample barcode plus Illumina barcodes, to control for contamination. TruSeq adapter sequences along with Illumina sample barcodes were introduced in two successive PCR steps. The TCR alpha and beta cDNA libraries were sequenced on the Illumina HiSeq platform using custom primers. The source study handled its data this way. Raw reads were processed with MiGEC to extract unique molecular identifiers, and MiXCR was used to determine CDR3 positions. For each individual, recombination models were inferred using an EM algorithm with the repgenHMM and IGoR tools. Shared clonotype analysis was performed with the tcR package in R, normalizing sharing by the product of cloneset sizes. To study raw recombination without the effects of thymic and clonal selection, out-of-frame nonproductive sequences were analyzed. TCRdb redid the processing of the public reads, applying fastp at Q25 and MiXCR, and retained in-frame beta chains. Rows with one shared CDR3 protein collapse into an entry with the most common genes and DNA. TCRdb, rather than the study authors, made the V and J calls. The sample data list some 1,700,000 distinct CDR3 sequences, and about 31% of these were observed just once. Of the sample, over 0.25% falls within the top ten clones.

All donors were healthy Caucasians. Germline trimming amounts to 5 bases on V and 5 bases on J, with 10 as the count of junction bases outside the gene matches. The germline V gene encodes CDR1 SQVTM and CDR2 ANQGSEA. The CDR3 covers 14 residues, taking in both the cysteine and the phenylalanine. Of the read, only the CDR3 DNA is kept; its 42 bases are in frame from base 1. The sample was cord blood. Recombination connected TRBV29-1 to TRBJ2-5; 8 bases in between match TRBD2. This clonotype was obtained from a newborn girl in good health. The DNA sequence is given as TGCAGCGTTACCGTAGGCGGGGGGCAGGAGACCCAGTACTTC. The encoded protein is CSVTVGGGQETQYF.